This TCR beta chain originates from a study of T cells in Graves' hyperthyroidism and ophthalmopathy. Study-wide results and caveats: Ophthalmopathy, which appeared later, was predicted by the model a median roughly 6.5 months before onset.

Amplified TCR beta CDR3 regions derived from RNA transcripts. TCR CDR3 regions were first amplified by RT-PCR with HTBI primers. Each CDR3 protein gets one entry after TCRdb re-called the multiplex PCR reads with MiXCR. Of 350,000 to 400,000 distinct CDR3 sequences listed, 18% were seen once; the top ten hold less than 45%. As for this clonotype: Its cognate antigen is unknown.

CDR3 size: 13 residues. Germline trimming cut 4 bases from V and 8 bases from J; bases unmatched to any gene: 5. Germline CDR1 reads KGHDR; CDR2 reads SFDVKD. Uncontrolled infection, other autoimmune disease, pregnancy or lactation led to exclusion. Based on clinical symptoms, serum thyroxine and TRAb, thyroid ultrasound and orbital computed tomography, diagnoses were reached. This TCR came from a man between 18 and 29 years old with Graves' ophthalmopathy. Source material: blood. The chain joins TRBV24-1 to TRBJ1-2; 8 bases agree with TRBD1. The CDR3 is CATSDPDRGGYTF. CDR3 DNA sequence: TGTGCCACCAGTGACCCCGACAGGGGAGGCTACACCTTC.